The clone carrying this T cell receptor (beta chain) was seen a few times. This sample stems from a study of blood T cell repertoires in COVID-19. V lost 6 bases and J 6 bases, leaving 14 bases between the germline ends. CDR3 size: 13 residues. Germline V CDR1 and CDR2: KGHSH, LQKENI. Using immunoSEQ multiplex PCR, the repertoire was profiled, and TCRdb retains in-frame clones only, with some absent. The sample yields approximately 82,000 clones, 82% seen once. The chain uses TRBV18 and TRBJ1-2; maybe TRBD1 (5 bases). The receptor's source is a woman in her seventies with acute or convalescent COVID-19. Sequenced sample: peripheral blood. CDR3 amino acids: CASSPGGQNGYTF. CDR3 nucleotides: TGTGCCAGCTCCCCCGGTGGACAAAATGGCTACACCTTC.